The source of this T cell receptor beta chain is a study of cytomegalovirus exposure and HLA in healthy donors. Study-wide background: The roughly 120 validation repertoires, a later analysis reported, used the same platform as the 550 to 700 repertoires from the first cohort. General study points: Accounts indicate the classifier identified cytomegalovirus status with strong specificity and sensitivity. The tendency of first-cohort TCR clusters to co-occur in the roughly 110 validation repertoires emerged from a later analysis.

The donors were in the approximately 110-subject validation cohort; that cohort was separate from the roughly 730-subject first cohort. The method was immunoSEQ multiplex PCR; TCRdb's version includes in-frame clones alone and lacks a portion of them. Here the sample spans 120,000 to 150,000 clones, roughly 81% being singletons. Concerning this clone: The antigen remains undetermined.

The source is a woman aged 25 to 39 in good health and CMV-seronegative. The sample comprised PBMCs.

Written as DNA, the CDR3 is TGCGCCAGCAGCCATCAGTTAGGGGCGTCTGGAAACACCATATATTTT. Its translation: CASSHQLGASGNTIYF. The chain combines TRBV4-1 with TRBJ1-3; D is possibly TRBD1 (5 bases). The germline V and J ends were trimmed by 3 bases and 1 base, with 13 bases remaining between them. The CDR3 length is 16 residues. Germline V CDR1 and CDR2: MGHRA, YSYEKL.